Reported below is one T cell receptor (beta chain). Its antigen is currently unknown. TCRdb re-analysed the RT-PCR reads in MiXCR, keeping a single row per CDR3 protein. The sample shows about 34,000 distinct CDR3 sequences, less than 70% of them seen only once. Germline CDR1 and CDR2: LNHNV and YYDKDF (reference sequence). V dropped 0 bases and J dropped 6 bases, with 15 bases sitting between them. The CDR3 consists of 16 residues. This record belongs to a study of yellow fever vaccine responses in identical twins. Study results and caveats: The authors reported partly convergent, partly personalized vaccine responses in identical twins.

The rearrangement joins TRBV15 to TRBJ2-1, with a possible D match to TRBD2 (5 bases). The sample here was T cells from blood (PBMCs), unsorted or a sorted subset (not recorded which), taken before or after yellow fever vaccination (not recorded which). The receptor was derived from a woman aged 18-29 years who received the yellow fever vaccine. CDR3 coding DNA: TGTGCCACCAGCAGAGATAAGGCTAGCACGTCCAATGAGCAGTTCTTC. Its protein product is CATSRDKASTSNEQFF.